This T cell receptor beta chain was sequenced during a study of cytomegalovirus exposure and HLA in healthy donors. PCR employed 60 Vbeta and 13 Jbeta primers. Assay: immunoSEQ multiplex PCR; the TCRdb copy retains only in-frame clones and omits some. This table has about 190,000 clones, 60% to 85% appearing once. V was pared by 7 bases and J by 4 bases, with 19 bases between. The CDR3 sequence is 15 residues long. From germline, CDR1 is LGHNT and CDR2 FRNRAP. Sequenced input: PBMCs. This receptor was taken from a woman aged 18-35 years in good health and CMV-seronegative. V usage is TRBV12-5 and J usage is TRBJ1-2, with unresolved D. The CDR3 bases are TGTGCTAGTGCCCCTGATCTGGACGGAGGCTATGGCTACACCTTC. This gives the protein CASAPDLDGGYGYTF.